A selection of T cell receptor beta chains follows, all from one sample in a study of CD8 T cells in ankylosing spondylitis. MiXCR, run by TCRdb on the 5' RACE reads, gives a single entry per CDR3 protein. This table holds 75,000 to 95,000 distinct CDR3 sequences, about 9% found once. The source material was blood, either unsorted or a sorted T cell fraction (not recorded which). Receptor source: a male donor with ankylosing spondylitis. Each CDR3 is given with its conserved first and last residue. D genes are given only for firm matches. For some rows the clone size is stated as once, few or many, or as a class when expanded; others skip it.

V gene,J gene,clone size,D gene,CDR3 protein,CDR3 DNA
TRBV28,TRBJ2-1,many,-,CASSLSPDEQFF,TGTGCCAGCAGTTTATCCCCGGATGAGCAGTTCTTC
TRBV11-2,TRBJ2-7,few,-,CASSLEQDTNFYEQYF,TGTGCCAGCAGCTTAGAACAGGACACGAATTTCTACGAGCAGTACTTC
TRBV7-7,TRBJ2-1,-,-,CASSPHARGSDSYNEQFF,TGTGCCAGCAGCCCCCACGCACGGGGAAGTGACTCCTACAATGAGCAGTTCTTC
TRBV25-1,TRBJ2-7,many,-,CASSEFGDYEQYF,TGTGCCAGCAGTGAATTCGGAGATTACGAGCAGTACTTC
TRBV6-6,TRBJ2-7,few,-,CASSGRDYEEQYF,TGTGCCAGCAGTGGCCGTGACTACGAGGAGCAGTACTTC
TRBV27,TRBJ2-1,many,-,CASSGSHYNEQFF,TGTGCCAGCAGTGGCAGCCATTACAATGAGCAGTTCTTC
TRBV20-1,TRBJ1-2,many,-,CSAPDPGTYGYTF,TGCAGTGCGCCCGACCCGGGGACCTATGGCTACACCTTC
TRBV12-3/TRBV12-4,TRBJ1-1,many,TRBD1,CASRYGTGEKSEAFF,TGTGCCAGCAGGTACGGGACAGGGGAAAAGAGTGAAGCTTTCTTT
TRBV7-9,TRBJ2-7,-,TRBD2,CASSLSRTLAGSYEQYF,TGTGCCAGCAGCTTATCTAGAACCCTAGCGGGGAGCTACGAGCAGTACTTC
TRBV5-6,TRBJ2-7,many,TRBD1,CASSTGQKSYEQYF,TGTGCCAGCAGCACGGGACAGAAATCCTACGAGCAGTACTTC
TRBV6-1,TRBJ2-1,many,TRBD2,CASTGLHSSYNEQFF,TGTGCCAGCACGGGACTACACAGCTCCTACAATGAGCAGTTCTTC
TRBV27,TRBJ1-1,-,TRBD1,CASSPGTGGSTEAFF,TGTGCCAGCAGTCCCGGGACAGGGGGTTCCACTGAAGCTTTCTTT
TRBV24-1,TRBJ2-3,few,-,CATSGDTDTQYF,TGTGCCACCAGTGGAGACACAGATACGCAGTATTTT
TRBV2,TRBJ1-2,few,-,CASQTGNYGYTF,TGTGCCAGCCAGACAGGAAACTATGGCTACACCTTC
TRBV27,TRBJ2-3,few,-,CASSFRTYPDTQYF,TGTGCCAGCAGTTTCAGAACTTACCCAGATACGCAGTATTTT
TRBV19,TRBJ2-1,many,TRBD1,CASSPGTGAGEQFF,TGTGCCAGTAGTCCCGGGACAGGGGCAGGTGAGCAGTTCTTC
TRBV5-1,TRBJ1-4,few,TRBD1,CASSKNRDSEKLFF,TGCGCCAGCAGCAAAAATCGGGACAGTGAAAAACTGTTTTTT
TRBV2,TRBJ2-1,-,-,CAIRDIDEQFF,TGTGCCATCCGGGACATCGATGAGCAGTTCTTC
TRBV20-1,TRBJ2-2,-,TRBD2,CSASPWTSGNTGELFF,TGCAGTGCTAGCCCTTGGACTAGCGGGAACACCGGGGAGCTGTTTTTT
TRBV11-2,TRBJ2-4,many,-,CASSLEEGIQYF,TGTGCCAGCAGCTTAGAAGAGGGCATTCAGTACTTC
TRBV14,TRBJ2-1,-,-,CASSPGPGNNEQFF,TGTGCCAGCAGCCCAGGGCCAGGGAACAATGAGCAGTTCTTC
TRBV29-1,TRBJ1-2,many,-,CSVVQGGWFYGYTF,TGCAGCGTTGTCCAGGGAGGTTGGTTCTATGGCTACACCTTC
TRBV13,TRBJ1-1,-,-,CASSFSMNTEAFF,TGTGCCAGCAGCTTCAGCATGAACACTGAAGCTTTCTTT
TRBV29-1,TRBJ2-3,few,TRBD1,CSGDSGPSSDTQYF,TGCAGCGGGGACAGCGGACCGTCCTCAGATACGCAGTATTTT
TRBV7-9,TRBJ2-1,few,-,CASSQSGSSYNEQFF,TGTGCCAGCAGCCAGAGCGGGTCCTCCTACAATGAGCAGTTCTTC
TRBV10-2,TRBJ2-1,-,-,CASSESKEYEQFF,TGCGCCAGCAGTGAGTCCAAGGAGTATGAGCAGTTCTTC
TRBV29-1,TRBJ2-1,few,-,CSVVTLSYNEQFF,TGCAGCGTTGTTACCCTCTCCTACAATGAGCAGTTCTTC
TRBV20-1,TRBJ1-2,few,-,CSAGVSDGYTF,TGCAGTGCCGGGGTGTCGGATGGCTACACCTTC
TRBV7-9,TRBJ2-1,many,-,CASSLTAFRGGNEQFF,TGTGCCAGCAGCTTAACCGCATTCAGGGGTGGCAATGAGCAGTTCTTC
TRBV4-1,TRBJ2-5,few,-,CASSQAVQETQYF,TGCGCCAGCAGCCAAGCAGTCCAAGAGACCCAGTACTTC
TRBV11-2,TRBJ2-7,many,-,CASSADGGGLYEQYF,TGTGCCAGCAGCGCGGACGGAGGCGGGCTCTACGAGCAGTACTTC
TRBV6-1,TRBJ1-5,few,TRBD1,CASSEREGTGNQPQHF,TGTGCCAGCAGTGAAAGGGAAGGGACAGGCAATCAGCCCCAGCATTTT
TRBV10-3,TRBJ2-1,many,-,CATEGNNEQFF,TGTGCCACCGAGGGGAACAATGAGCAGTTCTTC
TRBV3-1,TRBJ2-3,-,-,CASTRYSTAASSTDTQYF,TGTGCCAGCACTAGATACAGCACCGCCGCGTCTAGCACAGATACGCAGTATTTT
TRBV4-1,TRBJ2-5,-,-,CASSQGYLAKETQYF,TGCGCCAGCAGCCAAGGGTATTTAGCGAAAGAGACCCAGTACTTC
TRBV27,TRBJ2-1,few,TRBD2,CASSMVLAGGNNEQFF,TGTGCCAGCAGTATGGTACTAGCGGGAGGGAACAATGAGCAGTTCTTC
TRBV29-1,TRBJ2-1,many,TRBD2,CSVVRLAGALSYNEQFF,TGCAGCGTTGTAAGGCTAGCGGGAGCCCTCTCCTACAATGAGCAGTTCTTC
TRBV12-3/TRBV12-4,TRBJ2-1,many,-,CASRRSRNEQFF,TGTGCCAGCCGGAGGTCGAGAAATGAGCAGTTCTTC
TRBV12-3/TRBV12-4,TRBJ1-1,few,-,CASSLAPAEAFF,TGTGCCAGCAGTTTAGCGCCGGCTGAAGCTTTCTTT
TRBV5-1,TRBJ2-7,many,TRBD2,CASSAGLADSYEQYF,TGCGCCAGCAGCGCCGGACTAGCGGATTCCTACGAGCAGTACTTC
TRBV13,TRBJ2-7,few,TRBD1,CASSLGQGWGYEQYF,TGTGCCAGCAGCCTTGGACAGGGGTGGGGCTACGAGCAGTACTTC
TRBV6-1,TRBJ2-3,-,-,CASIGTSLDTQYF,TGTGCCAGCATTGGGACCAGCTTGGATACGCAGTATTTT
TRBV29-1,TRBJ2-5,-,TRBD1,CSVVGGQVQETQYF,TGCAGCGTTGTCGGGGGACAGGTCCAAGAGACCCAGTACTTC
TRBV20-1,TRBJ2-3,many,-,CSARARTGDTQYF,TGCAGTGCCCGGGCCCGGACCGGCGATACGCAGTATTTT
TRBV7-8,TRBJ2-7,many,TRBD2,CASSHWTSGTYEQYF,TGTGCCAGCAGCCACTGGACTAGCGGAACCTACGAGCAGTACTTC
TRBV5-1,TRBJ2-1,few,-,CASSSGRDFPFNEQFF,TGCGCCAGCAGCTCGGGGCGGGACTTCCCTTTCAATGAGCAGTTCTTC
TRBV12-3/TRBV12-4,TRBJ1-4,few,-,CASSLWGSNEKLFF,TGTGCCAGCAGTTTGTGGGGCTCTAATGAAAAACTGTTTTTT
TRBV20-1,TRBJ2-1,-,TRBD2,CSATGTSRYNEQFF,TGCAGTGCCACCGGGACTAGCAGATACAATGAGCAGTTCTTC
TRBV4-1,TRBJ1-3,few,TRBD1,CASSPQDGTGSGNTIYF,TGCGCCAGCAGCCCTCAAGACGGGACAGGGTCTGGAAACACCATATATTTT
TRBV29-1,TRBJ2-7,-,TRBD1,CSVLPQGVVYEQYF,TGCAGCGTTTTGCCACAGGGGGTAGTCTACGAGCAGTACTTC
TRBV14,TRBJ2-2,many,-,CASSQEGTGELFF,TGTGCCAGCAGCCAAGAGGGGACCGGGGAGCTGTTTTTT
TRBV28,TRBJ1-4,few,TRBD1,CASSLRDRGQSNEKLFF,TGTGCCAGCAGTTTAAGGGACAGGGGGCAATCTAATGAAAAACTGTTTTTT
TRBV27,TRBJ1-1,few,TRBD1,CASTGVQGVYTEAFF,TGTGCCAGCACCGGAGTCCAGGGGGTTTACACTGAAGCTTTCTTT
TRBV16,TRBJ1-5,few,-,CASSQGGNQPQHF,TGTGCCAGCAGCCAGGGCGGCAATCAGCCCCAGCATTTT
TRBV19,TRBJ2-1,many,TRBD2,CASSIGSGRANEQFF,TGTGCCAGTAGTATTGGTAGCGGGAGGGCCAATGAGCAGTTCTTC
TRBV18,TRBJ1-1,many,-,CASSPLDGTTEAFF,TGTGCCAGCTCACCTCTGGACGGGACTACTGAAGCTTTCTTT